The 17 T cell receptor beta chains reported below all come from one sample, sequenced in a study of tumor-infiltrating lymphocytes in primary liver carcinoma. The study co-extracted DNA and RNA from 20-30 mg of unsorted bulk tissue. From 450 to 600 ng total RNA, TCR beta cDNA was generated with a primer in the constant region. Researchers made the TCR beta libraries by running three nested multiplex PCR rounds with slightly modified ARM-PCR. The opening two PCR rounds, around 11 cycles each, paired TRBV1-TRBV30 forward primers with a C-beta reverse primer. TCRdb redid the calling of the multiplex PCR reads with MiXCR, one entry per CDR3 protein. The repertoire consists of 40,000 to 55,000 distinct CDR3 sequences, with about two thirds occurring once and the leading ten covering 29%. Material: liver tumor tissue from sampling region 5. Subset noted: tumor region T5, tumor centre. Source of these receptors: a man aged 35-49 years with primary liver carcinoma and hepatitis B virus infection.

Concerning this clonotype itself: A much bigger clone sits one base away, suggesting this may be a read error. This rearrangement joins TRBV24-1 to TRBJ2-5; possible D gene TRBD2, 6 bases. Germline CDR1 KGHDR, CDR2 SFDVKD. The CDR3 consists of 16 residues. The CDR3 coding sequence is TGTGTCACCAGTGATTTGCGAGGTAGCGGACAAGAGACCCAGTACTTC. This encodes CVTSDLRGSGQETQYF.

On this clonotype: The conserved phenylalanine or tryptophan normally closing the CDR3 is absent here, so this likely arose from a read error. V is TRBV29-1 and J is TRBJ1-1; D call uncertain. V was cut by 5 bases and J by 6 bases, with 10 bases left in between. The CDR3 sequence is 11 residues long. Germline V gene lookup returns CDR1 SQVTM and CDR2 ANQGSEA. CDR3 amino acids: CSVSSKAEAFI. In DNA, the CDR3 is TGCAGCGTTTCTTCGAAGGCTGAAGCTTTCATT.

Worth noting for this clonotype: One end of the junction is discordant with germline, which a read error may explain. V is TRBV30 and J is TRBJ2-7; TRBD1 is a possible D gene (5 bases). Germline lookup yields CDR1 GTSNPN and CDR2 SVGIG (reference sequence). The CDR3 extends over 14 amino acids. The CDR3 region has the DNA TGTGCCTGGAGTGAGCCAGGGCTGGGTTACGAGCAGTGCTTC. This codes for CAWSEPGLGYEQCF.

As concerns this clonotype: This may arise from a read error, as a much more abundant clone is one base away. The chain uses TRBV30 and TRBJ2-1; D possibly corresponds to TRBD2 (5 bases). Trimming cost V 0 bases and J 11 bases, with 11 bases left between them. Germline CDR1 GTSNPN, CDR2 SVGIG (reference sequence). This CDR3 has 12 residues. This CDR3 reads CAWSVRGNKQFF. As DNA, the CDR3 is TGTGCCTGGAGTGTACGGGGTAATAAGCAGTTCTTC. Variable domain in full (rest from reference TRBV30 and TRBJ2-1): SQTIHQWPATLVQPVGSPLSLECTVEGTSNPNLYWYRQAAGRGLQLLFYSVGIGQISSEVPQNLSASRPQDRQFILSSKKLLLSDSGFYLCAWSVRGNKQFFGPGTRLTVL.

Concerning this clonotype itself: A read error may be the cause here, since a much bigger clone is one base away. The rearrangement links TRBV7-9 to TRBJ2-2; 7 nucleotides match TRBD1. Germline CDR1 reads SEHNR; CDR2 reads FQNEAQ (reference sequence). The CDR3 has 13 amino acids. CDR3 nucleotides: TGTACCAGCAGTTCTCAGGGGGCCGGGGAGCTGTTTTTT. This sequence encodes CTSSSQGAGELFF.

The rearrangement links TRBV12-3 or TRBV12-4 to TRBJ1-6, with D perhaps TRBD1 (5 bases). V was shortened by 5 bases and J by 12 bases, with 17 bases between the two germline ends. The CDR3 consists of 14 residues. The CDR3 nucleotides read TGTGCCAGCAGTGGGACGGGACTTGGGATACCCCTCCACTTT. This translates into CASSGTGLGIPLHF.

The chain recombines TRBV15 with TRBJ2-2; TRBD1 matches 8 bases. The V segment lost 3 bases and the J segment 3 bases; nucleotides outside the gene matches: 0. The CDR3 is 14 residues long. Germline V gives CDR1 LNHNV, CDR2 YYDKDF (reference sequence). The CDR3 DNA is TGTGCCACCAGCAGGACAGGGGACACCGGGGAGCTGTTTTTT. This codes for CATSRTGDTGELFF.

The chain combines TRBV28 with TRBJ2-7; 9 nucleotides agree with TRBD1. Germline V gene data show CDR1 as MDHEN and CDR2 as SYDVKM. The CDR3 sequence is 18 residues long. V lost 9 bases and J lost 2; bases outside the gene matches: 20. The CDR3 DNA reads TGTGCCAGTGGTTTGGGTCCAGGGACAGGGCTAGGGGCCTACGAGCAGTACTTC. Residues: CASGLGPGTGLGAYEQYF.

The gene calls are TRBV7-8 and TRBJ2-3, with TRBD2 matching 9 bases. The CDR3 has 17 residues. Germline V lookup: CDR1 SGHVS, CDR2 FQNEAQ. CDR3 nucleotides: TGTGACAGGAGCTTAGCCCAGGCGGGAGGGCCACATGATACGCAGTATTTT. Translation: CDRSLAQAGGPHDTQYF.

Remarks on this clonotype: One end of the junction is discordant with germline, which a read error may explain. The V call is TRBV10-3, the J call TRBJ2-2; TRBD2 is a possible D gene (6 bases). Germline loops: CDR1 ENHRY, CDR2 SYGVKD. The CDR3 is 13 amino acids. CDR3 protein: CAIGPTEGGKLFF. CDR3 DNA sequence: TGTGCCATCGGCCCGACGGAGGGCGGGAAGCTGTTTTTT.

In this sample, this clonotype turned up a few times. The germline gene is not matched at one end of the junction; a read error may be the cause. The chain is built from TRBV11-2 and TRBJ2-1; 7 bases are shared with TRBD1. Germline V gene lookup returns CDR1 SGHAT and CDR2 FQNNGV. The CDR3 contains 15 residues. The CDR3 DNA sequence: TGCGCCAGCAGCTTACAAGTACCGACAGGGAATGAGCAGTTCTTC. Its protein is CASSLQVPTGNEQFF.

In regard to this clonotype: The junction shows a germline mismatch at one end, possibly a read error. The rearrangement uses TRBV11-1 and TRBJ2-1, with unresolved D. Germline V gives CDR1 SGHAT, CDR2 FQDESV (reference sequence). This CDR3 spans 16 amino acids. CDR3 in amino acids: CASSLVQYLSYNEQSF. The CDR3 bases are TGTGCCAGCAGCTTAGTGCAGTACCTATCTTACAATGAGCAGTCCTTC. The full variable domain, completed using reference TRBV11-1 and TRBJ2-1, is EAEVAQSPRYKITEKSQAVAFWCDPISGHATLYWYRQILGQGPELLVQFQDESVVDDSQLPKDRFSAERLKGVDSTLKIQPAELGDSAMYLCASSLVQYLSYNEQSFGPGTRLTVL.

About this clonotype itself: Since no conserved phenylalanine or tryptophan closes the CDR3, a read error is the likely cause. The gene calls are TRBV11-2 and TRBJ1-3; a possible D gene is TRBD1 (6 bases). CDR1 is SGHAT, CDR2 FQNNGV, per germline. The CDR3 sequence is 14 residues long. CDR3 bases: TGTGCTAGCAGCAAGGGGGAGAATAGAAACACTATATATCTT. This encodes CASSKGENRNTIYL.

This clonotype appeared many times. The chain is built from TRBV4-1 and TRBJ2-7; TRBD2 matches at 7 bases. The CDR3 covers 13 residues. Trimming at V came to 4 bases and at J to 3 bases, leaving 3 bases not matched to a gene. Germline CDR1 is MGHRA and CDR2 is YSYEKL. CDR3 region: CASSRDYNYEQYF. Here the CDR3 DNA reads TGCGCCAGCAGCCGGGACTACAACTACGAGCAGTACTTC.

The rearrangement joins TRBV6-1 to TRBJ2-1; a possible D gene is TRBD1 (6 bases). The CDR3 runs 15 residues. The germline V and J ends were trimmed by 9 bases and 6 bases, with 21 bases remaining between them. Germline CDR1 MNHNS, CDR2 SASEGT. As DNA, the CDR3 is TGTGCCAGTAACATGGGACAAGCGGAATTCAATGAGCAGTTCTTC. This gives the protein CASNMGQAEFNEQFF.

This clonotype was observed many times. The V and J genes are TRBV6-1 and TRBJ1-2; D is unclear. CDR1 is MNHNS and CDR2 is SASEGT in the germline V gene. The CDR3 spans 10 residues. The V and J ends lost 3 bases and 8 bases respectively, with 4 bases between them. The DNA for the CDR3 is TGTGCCAGCAGTGAGAGGGGCTACACCTTC. This sequence encodes CASSERGYTF.

Of note for this clonotype: One end of the junction fails to match germline, which may point to a read error. The rearrangement joins TRBV29-1 to TRBJ2-3, with TRBD2 matching 13 bases. Germline V lookup: CDR1 SQVTM, CDR2 ANQGSEA. The CDR3 totals 18 residues. The CDR3 reads CSVDGSWTSGSFTGTQYF. CDR3 sequence (DNA): TGTAGCGTTGATGGGTCCTGGACTAGCGGGAGTTTCACAGGTACGCAGTATTTT.